This T cell receptor beta chain was observed in a study of beta chain features in type 1 diabetes. Points from the study as a whole: Possible PCR preference for shorter templates applied equally to patients and controls. Within the patient group, naive, central memory and Treg TCRB repertoires appeared more similar to each other than within healthy donors. VDJ junctions from patients with type 1 diabetes contained fewer insertions and more deletions. When Type 1 diabetes patients were examined, their TCRB CDR3s proved moderately but significantly shorter in all four CD4+ subsets.

The CDR3 is 18 residues long. CDR1 and CDR2 from the germline V gene are LGHNA and YSLEER. Trimming took 1 base from V and 0 from J; bases not matched to a gene: 4. There was one heparinised blood draw per donor, averaging around 120 mL. Expressed TCRB transcripts were sequenced because the entire RNA isolate underwent reverse transcription. Data came from immunoSEQ multiplex PCR; TCRdb stores just in-frame clones and leaves some out. The data show 150,000 to 200,000 clones, with approximately 7.8% seen just once and about 0.9% held by the top ten. This clone was picked up a small number of times. Antigen specificity is unknown.

The TCR originated in a woman in her thirties or forties with type 1 diabetes. V and J are TRBV4-3 and TRBJ2-7, with 15 bases matching TRBD2. Sequencing used central memory CD4+ T cells from blood. The CDR3, as DNA: TGCGCCAGCAGCCAAGGGACTAGCGGGGGGGGGACCTCCTACGAGCAGTACTTC. Translating it yields CASSQGTSGGGTSYEQYF.